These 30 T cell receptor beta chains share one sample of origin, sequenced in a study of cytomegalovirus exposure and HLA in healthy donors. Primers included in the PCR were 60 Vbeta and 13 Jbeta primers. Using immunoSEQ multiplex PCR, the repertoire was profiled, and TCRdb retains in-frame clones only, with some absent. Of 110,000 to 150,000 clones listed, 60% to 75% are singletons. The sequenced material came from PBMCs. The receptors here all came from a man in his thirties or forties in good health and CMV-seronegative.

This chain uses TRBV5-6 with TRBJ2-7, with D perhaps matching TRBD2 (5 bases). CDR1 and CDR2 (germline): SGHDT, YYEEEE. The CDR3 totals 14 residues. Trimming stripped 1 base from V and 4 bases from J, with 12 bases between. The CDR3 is CASSLKARDYEQYF. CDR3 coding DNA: TGTGCCAGCAGCTTGAAGGCCCGGGATTACGAGCAGTACTTC. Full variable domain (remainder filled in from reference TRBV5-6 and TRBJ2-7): DAGVTQSPTHLIKTRGQQVTLRCSPKSGHDTVSWYQQALGQGPQFIFQYYEEEERQRGNFPDRFSGHQFPNYSSELNVNALLLGDSALYLCASSLKARDYEQYFGPGTRLTVT.

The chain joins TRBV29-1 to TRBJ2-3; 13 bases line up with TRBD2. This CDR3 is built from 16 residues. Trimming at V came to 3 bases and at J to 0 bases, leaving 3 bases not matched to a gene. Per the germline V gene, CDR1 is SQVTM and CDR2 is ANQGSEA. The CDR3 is CSVEGLAGLSTDTQYF. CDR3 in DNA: TGCAGCGTTGAGGGACTAGCGGGGCTTAGCACAGATACGCAGTATTTT.

CDR3 coding DNA: TGTGCCAGCAGCTCGGGACAGGGGACCCACAATGAGCAGTTCTTC. Translation: CASSSGQGTHNEQFF. This chain uses TRBV14 with TRBJ2-1; 10 positions match TRBD1. Trimming at V came to 5 bases and at J to 5 bases, leaving 6 bases not matched to a gene. The CDR3 has 15 residues. Germline-derived CDR1 and CDR2 are SGHDN and FVKESK.

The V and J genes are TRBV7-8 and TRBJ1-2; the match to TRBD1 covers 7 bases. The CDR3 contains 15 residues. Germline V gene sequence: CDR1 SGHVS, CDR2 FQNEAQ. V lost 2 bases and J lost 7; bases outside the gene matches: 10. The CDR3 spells CASSLTGAGPGGYTF. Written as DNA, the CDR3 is TGTGCCAGCAGCTTAACAGGGGCCGGGCCGGGTGGCTACACCTTC.

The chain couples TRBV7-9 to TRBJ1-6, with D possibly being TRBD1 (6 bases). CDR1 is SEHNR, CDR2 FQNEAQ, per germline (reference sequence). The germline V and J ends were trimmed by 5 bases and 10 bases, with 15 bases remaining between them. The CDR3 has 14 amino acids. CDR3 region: CASSHRDIGSPLHF. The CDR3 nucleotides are TGTGCCAGCAGCCACCGGGACATCGGCTCACCCCTCCACTTT.

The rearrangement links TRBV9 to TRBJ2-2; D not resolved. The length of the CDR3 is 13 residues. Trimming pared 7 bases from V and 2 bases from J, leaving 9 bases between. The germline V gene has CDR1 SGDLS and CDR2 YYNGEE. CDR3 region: CASGIYNTGELFF. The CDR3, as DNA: TGTGCCAGCGGCATTTACAACACCGGGGAGCTGTTTTTT.

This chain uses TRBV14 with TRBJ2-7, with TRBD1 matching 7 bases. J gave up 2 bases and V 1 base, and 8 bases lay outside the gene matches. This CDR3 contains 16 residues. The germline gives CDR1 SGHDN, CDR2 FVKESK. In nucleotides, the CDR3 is TGTGCCAGCAGCCAAGGCAGGGGCCAGGGGGCCTACGAGCAGTACTTC. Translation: CASSQGRGQGAYEQYF. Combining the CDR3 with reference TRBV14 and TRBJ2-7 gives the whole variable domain EAGVTQFPSHSVIEKGQTVTLRCDPISGHDNLYWYRRVMGKEIKFLLHFVKESKQDESGMPNNRFLAERTGGTYSTLKVQPAELEDSGVYFCASSQGRGQGAYEQYFGPGTRLTVT.

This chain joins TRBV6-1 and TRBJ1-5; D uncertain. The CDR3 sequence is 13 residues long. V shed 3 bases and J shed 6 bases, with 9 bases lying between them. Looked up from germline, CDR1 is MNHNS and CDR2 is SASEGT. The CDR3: CASSELPGQPQHF. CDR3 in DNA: TGTGCCAGCAGTGAGCTCCCGGGTCAGCCCCAGCATTTT.

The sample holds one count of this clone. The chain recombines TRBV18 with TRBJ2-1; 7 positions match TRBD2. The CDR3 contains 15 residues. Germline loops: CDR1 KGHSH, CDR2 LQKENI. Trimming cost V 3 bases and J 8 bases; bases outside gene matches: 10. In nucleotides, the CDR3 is TGTGCCAGCTCACCTCGGGGGGACCGACCCTATGAGCAGTTCTTC. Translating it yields CASSPRGDRPYEQFF. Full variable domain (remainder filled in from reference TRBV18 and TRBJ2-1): NAGVMQNPRHLVRRRGQEARLRCSPMKGHSHVYWYRQLPEEGLKFMVYLQKENIIDESGMPKERFSAEFPKEGPSILRIQQVVRGDSAAYFCASSPRGDRPYEQFFGPGTRLTVL.

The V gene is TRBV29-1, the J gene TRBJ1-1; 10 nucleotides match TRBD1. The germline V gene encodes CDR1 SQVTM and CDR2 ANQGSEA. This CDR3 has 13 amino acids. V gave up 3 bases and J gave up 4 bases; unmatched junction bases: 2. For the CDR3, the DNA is TGCAGCGTTGACCGGGACAGGGGCACTGAAGCTTTCTTT. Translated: CSVDRDRGTEAFF.

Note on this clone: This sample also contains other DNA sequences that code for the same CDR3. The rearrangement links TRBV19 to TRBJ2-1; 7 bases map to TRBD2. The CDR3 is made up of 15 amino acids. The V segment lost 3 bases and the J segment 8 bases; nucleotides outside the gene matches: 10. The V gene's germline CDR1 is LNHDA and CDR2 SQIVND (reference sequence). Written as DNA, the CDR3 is TGTGCCAGTAGTATTGCGGGACTATTTAGCCATGAGCAGTTCTTC. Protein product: CASSIAGLFSHEQFF.

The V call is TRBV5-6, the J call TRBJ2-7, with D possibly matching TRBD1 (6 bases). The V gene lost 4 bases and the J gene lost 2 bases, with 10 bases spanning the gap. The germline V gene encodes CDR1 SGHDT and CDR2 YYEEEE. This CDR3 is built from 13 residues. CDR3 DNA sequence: TGTGCCAGCAGCATCGGGACAACCTACGAGCAGTACTTC. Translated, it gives CASSIGTTYEQYF.

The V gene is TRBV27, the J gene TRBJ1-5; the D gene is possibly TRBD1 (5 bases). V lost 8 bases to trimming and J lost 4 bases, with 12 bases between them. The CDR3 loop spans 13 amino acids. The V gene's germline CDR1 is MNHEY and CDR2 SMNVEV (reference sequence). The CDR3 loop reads CASGGDPNQPQHF. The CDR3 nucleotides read TGTGCCAGCGGAGGGGACCCGAATCAGCCCCAGCATTTT.

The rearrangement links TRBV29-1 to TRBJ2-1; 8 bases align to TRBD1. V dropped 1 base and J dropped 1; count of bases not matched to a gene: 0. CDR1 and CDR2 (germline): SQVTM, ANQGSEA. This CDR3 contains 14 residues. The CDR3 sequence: CSVEGQGSYNEQFF. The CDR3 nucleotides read TGCAGCGTTGAAGGACAGGGGTCCTACAATGAGCAGTTCTTC.

The CDR3: CASRPASAQSSYNEQFF. Here the CDR3 DNA reads TGCGCCAGCAGACCAGCCAGCGCCCAAAGCTCCTACAATGAGCAGTTCTTC. The chain couples TRBV5-1 to TRBJ2-1; D not certain. In germline, CDR1 is SGHRS, CDR2 YFSETQ. V gave up 5 bases and J gave up 0 bases, with 18 bases separating them. This CDR3 is built from 17 residues. Drawing the rest from reference TRBV5-1 and TRBJ2-1, the complete variable domain is KAGVTQTPRYLIKTRGQQVTLSCSPISGHRSVSWYQQTPGQGLQFLFEYFSETQRNKGNFPGRFSGRQFSNSRSEMNVSTLELGDSALYLCASRPASAQSSYNEQFFGPGTRLTVL.

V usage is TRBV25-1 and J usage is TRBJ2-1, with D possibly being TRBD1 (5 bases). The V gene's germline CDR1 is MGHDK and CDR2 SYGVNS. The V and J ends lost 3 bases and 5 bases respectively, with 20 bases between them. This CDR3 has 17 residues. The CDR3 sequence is CASSEGYVGRVDNEQFF. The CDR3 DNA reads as TGTGCCAGCAGTGAGGGGTACGTGGGGCGCGTTGACAATGAGCAGTTCTTC.

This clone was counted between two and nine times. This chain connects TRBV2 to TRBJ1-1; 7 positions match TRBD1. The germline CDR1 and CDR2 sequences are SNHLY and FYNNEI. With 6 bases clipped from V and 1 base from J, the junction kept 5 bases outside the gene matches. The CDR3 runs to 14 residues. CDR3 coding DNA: TGTGCCAGCAGCTGGGACAGCCGGAACACTGAAGCTTTCTTT. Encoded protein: CASSWDSRNTEAFF.

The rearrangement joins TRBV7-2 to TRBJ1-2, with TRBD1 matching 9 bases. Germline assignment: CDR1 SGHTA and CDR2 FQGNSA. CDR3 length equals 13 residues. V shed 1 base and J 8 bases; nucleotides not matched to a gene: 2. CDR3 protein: CASSLGTGDGYTF. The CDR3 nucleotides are TGTGCCAGCAGCTTAGGGACAGGGGACGGCTACACCTTC.

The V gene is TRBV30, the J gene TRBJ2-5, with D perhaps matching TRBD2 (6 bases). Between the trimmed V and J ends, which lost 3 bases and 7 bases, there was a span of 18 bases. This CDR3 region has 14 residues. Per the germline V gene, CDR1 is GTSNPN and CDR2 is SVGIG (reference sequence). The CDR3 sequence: CAWRPLATKGTQYF. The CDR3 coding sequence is TGTGCCTGGAGGCCTCTAGCGACCAAGGGGACCCAGTACTTC.

CDR3 residues: CAISESRVGSTDTQYF. CDR3 coding DNA: TGTGCCATCAGTGAGTCGAGGGTTGGCTCCACAGATACGCAGTATTTT. This chain uses TRBV10-3 with TRBJ2-3; TRBD2 might be the D (5 bases). Germline assignment: CDR1 ENHRY and CDR2 SYGVKD. V was clipped by 0 bases and J by 2 bases, with 12 bases between them. The CDR3 has 16 amino acids.

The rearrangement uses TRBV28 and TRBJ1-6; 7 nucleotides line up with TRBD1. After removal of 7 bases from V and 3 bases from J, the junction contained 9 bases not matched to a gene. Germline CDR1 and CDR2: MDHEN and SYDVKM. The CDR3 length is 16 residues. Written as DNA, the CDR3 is TGTGCCAGCAAGACGGGACAGAGCAACTATAATTCACCCCTCCACTTT. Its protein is CASKTGQSNYNSPLHF.

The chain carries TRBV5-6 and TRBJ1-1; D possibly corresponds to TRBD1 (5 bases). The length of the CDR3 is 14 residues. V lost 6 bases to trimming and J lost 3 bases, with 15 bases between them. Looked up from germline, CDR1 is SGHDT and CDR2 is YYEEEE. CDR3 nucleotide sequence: TGTGCCAGCACCAATCAGGGTCGGGACACTGAAGCTTTCTTT. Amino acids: CASTNQGRDTEAFF.

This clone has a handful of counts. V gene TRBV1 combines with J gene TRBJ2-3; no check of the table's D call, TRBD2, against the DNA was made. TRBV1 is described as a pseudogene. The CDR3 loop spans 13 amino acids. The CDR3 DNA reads TGCACCAGCAGCCCCCTAGCGGGAGATACGCAGTATTTT. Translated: CTSSPLAGDTQYF.

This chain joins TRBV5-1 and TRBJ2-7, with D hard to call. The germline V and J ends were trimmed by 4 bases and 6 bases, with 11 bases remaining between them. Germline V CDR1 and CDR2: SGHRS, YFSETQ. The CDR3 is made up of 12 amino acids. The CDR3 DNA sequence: TGCGCCAGCAGCCACGACGGCGGCGAGCAGTACTTC. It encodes CASSHDGGEQYF.

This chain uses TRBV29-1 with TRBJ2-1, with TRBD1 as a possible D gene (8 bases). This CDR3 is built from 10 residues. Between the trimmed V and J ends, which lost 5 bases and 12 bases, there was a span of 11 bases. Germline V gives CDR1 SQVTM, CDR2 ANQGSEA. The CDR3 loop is CSVTGGAQFF. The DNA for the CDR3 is TGCAGCGTTACAGGGGGGGCGCAGTTCTTC.

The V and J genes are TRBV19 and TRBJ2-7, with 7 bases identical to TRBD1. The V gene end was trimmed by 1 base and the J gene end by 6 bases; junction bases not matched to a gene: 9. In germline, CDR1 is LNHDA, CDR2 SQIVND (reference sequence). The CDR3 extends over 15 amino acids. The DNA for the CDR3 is TGTGCCAGTAGTATAGCCCAGACAGGGCTAGGCGAGCAGTACTTC. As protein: CASSIAQTGLGEQYF. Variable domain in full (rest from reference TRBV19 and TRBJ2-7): DGGITQSPKYLFRKEGQNVTLSCEQNLNHDAMYWYRQDPGQGLRLIYYSQIVNDFQKGDIAEGYSVSREKKESFPLTVTSAQKNPTAFYLCASSIAQTGLGEQYFGPGTRLTVT.

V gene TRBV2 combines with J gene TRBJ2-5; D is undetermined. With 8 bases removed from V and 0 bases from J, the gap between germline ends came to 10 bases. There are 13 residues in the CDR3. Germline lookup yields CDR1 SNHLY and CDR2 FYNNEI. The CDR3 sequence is CASETLYQETQYF. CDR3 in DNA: TGTGCCAGCGAGACATTGTACCAAGAGACCCAGTACTTC. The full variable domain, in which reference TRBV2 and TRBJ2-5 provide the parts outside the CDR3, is EPEVTQTPSHQVTQMGQEVILRCVPISNHLYFYWYRQILGQKVEFLVSFYNNEISEKSEIFDDQFSVERPDGSNFTLKIRSTKLEDSAMYFCASETLYQETQYFGPGTRLLVL.

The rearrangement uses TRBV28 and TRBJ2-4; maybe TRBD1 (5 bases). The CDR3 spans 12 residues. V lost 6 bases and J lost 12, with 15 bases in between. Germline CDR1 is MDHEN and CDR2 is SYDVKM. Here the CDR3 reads CASRSLGDSQYF. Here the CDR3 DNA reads TGTGCCAGCAGATCCCTCGGCGACAGTCAGTACTTC.

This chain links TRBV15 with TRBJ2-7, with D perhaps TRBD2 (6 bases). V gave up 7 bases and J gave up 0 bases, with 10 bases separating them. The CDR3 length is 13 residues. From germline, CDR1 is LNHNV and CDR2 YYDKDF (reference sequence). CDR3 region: CATTEGSSYEQYF. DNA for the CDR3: TGTGCCACCACGGAGGGGAGCTCCTACGAGCAGTACTTC.

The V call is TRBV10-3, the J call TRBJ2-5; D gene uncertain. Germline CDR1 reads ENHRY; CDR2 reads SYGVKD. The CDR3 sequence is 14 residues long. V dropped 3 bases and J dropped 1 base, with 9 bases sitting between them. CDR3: CAISEPQAQETQYF. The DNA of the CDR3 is TGTGCCATCAGTGAACCGCAGGCCCAAGAGACCCAGTACTTC.